What follows are 25 T cell receptor beta chains derived from one specimen sequenced in a study of OX40 agonist ivuxolimab in advanced cancers. Here immunoSEQ multiplex PCR was the method, and the copy in TCRdb shows in-frame clones only, minus some. The data contain fewer than 30,000 clones, 88% of them singletons. Specimen: CD4+ or CD8+ T cells sorted from blood, collected in a trial of the OX40 agonist ivuxolimab. The receptor source for this set is an adult with an advanced solid tumor such as melanoma, head and neck, liver or kidney cancer.

This rearrangement joins TRBV12-5 to TRBJ2-5; perhaps D is TRBD1 or TRBD2 (5 bases each). The V end lost 1 base, the J end lost 3 bases, and 9 bases lay between the germline ends. This CDR3 contains 14 residues. CDR1 is LGHNT and CDR2 is FRNRAP in the germline V gene. CDR3 protein: CASGLGDRKETQYF. CDR3 in DNA: TGTGCTAGTGGTTTGGGGGACCGCAAAGAGACCCAGTACTTC.

The chain recombines TRBV6-6 with TRBJ1-1; no definite D call. The CDR3 is 14 residues long. Trimming removed 5 bases at V and 3 bases at J, with 13 bases between. Germline V gene sequence: CDR1 MNHNY, CDR2 SVGAGI (reference sequence). CDR3 amino acids: CASSRFLSDTEAFF. In DNA form, the CDR3 reads TGTGCCAGCAGTAGATTTCTATCGGACACTGAAGCTTTCTTT.

The chain couples TRBV5-1 to TRBJ2-2; no clear D gene. The V gene's germline CDR1 is SGHRS and CDR2 YFSETQ. The CDR3 is made up of 12 amino acids. Trimming removed 2 bases from V and 6 bases from J, with 5 bases in between. The CDR3 bases are TGCGCCAGCAGCTTAGGAGCCGGGGAGCTGTTTTTT. This codes for CASSLGAGELFF. Variable domain in full (rest from reference TRBV5-1 and TRBJ2-2): KAGVTQTPRYLIKTRGQQVTLSCSPISGHRSVSWYQQTPGQGLQFLFEYFSETQRNKGNFPGRFSGRQFSNSRSEMNVSTLELGDSALYLCASSLGAGELFFGEGSRLTVL.

V usage is TRBV5-1 and J usage is TRBJ2-1, with 10 bases that match TRBD2. Per the germline V gene, CDR1 is SGHRS and CDR2 is YFSETQ. V lost 1 base and J lost 3; bases outside the gene matches: 7. The CDR3 totals 17 residues. CDR3 amino acids: CASSLKSGGASYNEQFF. The CDR3 nucleotides read TGCGCCAGCAGCTTGAAAAGCGGGGGGGCCAGCTACAATGAGCAGTTCTTC.

The V and J genes are TRBV9 and TRBJ1-1; D is unclear. CDR1 is SGDLS, CDR2 YYNGEE, per germline. V was trimmed by 5 bases and J by 1 base, leaving 9 bases between them. The CDR3 spans 13 residues. In DNA, the CDR3 is TGTGCCAGCAGTCCCGAGGAGAACACTGAAGCTTTCTTT. It specifies CASSPEENTEAFF. The full variable domain, its missing parts supplied by reference TRBV9 and TRBJ1-1, is DSGVTQTPKHLITATGQRVTLRCSPRSGDLSVYWYQQSLDQGLQFLIQYYNGEERAKGNILERFSAQQFPDLHSELNLSSLELGDSALYFCASSPEENTEAFFGQGTRLTVV.

The rearrangement joins TRBV7-3 to TRBJ2-1, with 12 bases lining up with TRBD2. CDR1 SGHTA and CDR2 FQGTGA come from the germline V gene. V lost 4 bases, J lost 8 bases, and 12 bases stayed unmatched. This CDR3 has 17 amino acids. CDR3 loop: CASSSLKLAGGVYEQFF. CDR3 DNA sequence: TGTGCCAGCAGCTCCCTAAAACTAGCGGGAGGTGTATATGAGCAGTTCTTC.

For the CDR3, the DNA is TGTGCCAGCAGCACCTGGGACAGGACATATAGCAATCAGCCCCAGCATTTT. As protein: CASSTWDRTYSNQPQHF. The gene calls are TRBV5-6 and TRBJ1-5; TRBD1 matches at 8 bases. The CDR3 runs 17 residues. Trimming cost V 4 bases and J 0 bases; bases outside gene matches: 9. Per germline, CDR1 SGHDT and CDR2 YYEEEE.

The V and J genes are TRBV19 and TRBJ2-3; possible D gene TRBD2, 7 bases. The germline CDR1 and CDR2 sequences are LNHDA and SQIVND (reference sequence). CDR3 length: 18 residues. V was clipped by 5 bases and J by 0 bases, with 21 bases between them. In DNA form, the CDR3 reads TGTGCCAGTAGTCCTCCAGTTGGCGGGGGCCCTAGCACAGATACGCAGTATTTT. This sequence encodes CASSPPVGGGPSTDTQYF.

The chain joins TRBV27 to TRBJ2-1, with 11 bases aligning to TRBD2. Trimming cost V 6 bases and J 4 bases; bases outside gene matches: 5. This CDR3 contains 15 residues. Looked up from germline, CDR1 is MNHEY and CDR2 is SMNVEV (reference sequence). This chain's CDR3 is CASSLAGGKYNEQFF. The CDR3 DNA reads as TGTGCCAGCAGCCTAGCGGGAGGTAAATACAATGAGCAGTTCTTC.

This clone was counted a single time. The rearrangement uses TRBV4-1 and TRBJ2-3; D may be TRBD1 (6 bases). Trimming cost V 1 base and J 7 bases, with 9 bases left between them. This CDR3 has 13 amino acids. Germline CDR1 and CDR2: MGHRA and YSYEKL. CDR3 sequence: CASSQATGNTQYF. The CDR3 DNA reads TGCGCCAGCAGCCAAGCCACAGGGAATACGCAGTATTTT.

This chain links TRBV7-8 with TRBJ2-1; D is possibly TRBD1 or TRBD2 (5 bases each). CDR1 is SGHVS, CDR2 FQNEAQ, per germline. The CDR3 totals 16 residues. Trimming removed 4 bases at V and 4 bases at J, with 17 bases between. CDR3 in amino acids: CASSSGWGTIYNEQFF. The DNA of the CDR3 is TGTGCCAGCAGCTCCGGCTGGGGGACGATTTACAATGAGCAGTTCTTC. Full variable domain (outside the CDR3, taken from reference TRBV7-8 and TRBJ2-1): GAGVSQSPRYKVAKRGQDVALRCDPISGHVSLFWYQQALGQGPEFLTYFQNEAQLDKSGLPSDRFFAERPEGSVSTLKIQRTQQEDSAVYLCASSSGWGTIYNEQFFGPGTRLTVL.

V gene TRBV4-1 combines with J gene TRBJ1-1; tentatively, D is TRBD1 (6 bases). V gave up 3 bases and J gave up 3 bases, with 14 bases separating them. The CDR3 consists of 15 residues. Germline values: CDR1 MGHRA, CDR2 YSYEKL. In nucleotides, the CDR3 is TGCGCCAGCAGCCACCGACAGGCTCTGGACACTGAAGCTTTCTTT. This gives the protein CASSHRQALDTEAFF.

V usage is TRBV9 and J usage is TRBJ1-2; 8 nucleotides align to TRBD1. The V segment lost 7 bases and the J segment 6 bases; nucleotides outside the gene matches: 5. Germline V gene data show CDR1 as SGDLS and CDR2 as YYNGEE. The CDR3 extends over 12 amino acids. CDR3 in DNA: TGTGCCAGCCAGGGGGCAGATGATGGCTACACCTTC. Amino acids: CASQGADDGYTF.

The V call is TRBV5-4, the J call TRBJ2-7; D is perhaps TRBD1 (5 bases). Per the germline V gene, CDR1 is SGHNT and CDR2 is YYREEE (reference sequence). Trimming pared 0 bases from V and 2 bases from J, leaving 9 bases between. The CDR3 is 14 amino acids. The CDR3 sequence is CASSLAQATYEQYF. DNA for the CDR3: TGTGCCAGCAGCTTGGCACAGGCTACCTACGAGCAGTACTTC. The variable domain in full, with the rest retrieved from reference TRBV5-4 and TRBJ2-7, is ETGVTQSPTHLIKTRGQQVTLRCSSQSGHNTVSWYQQALGQGPQFIFQYYREEENGRGNFPPRFSGLQFPNYSSELNVNALELDDSALYLCASSLAQATYEQYFGPGTRLTVT.

This clone appeared once. V usage is TRBV2 and J usage is TRBJ2-2; weak D call: TRBD1 (6 bases). Deletions cut 11 bases from V and 2 bases from J, with 18 bases between. The CDR3 spans 15 residues. The germline gives CDR1 SNHLY, CDR2 FYNNEI. The CDR3 region has the DNA TGTGCCTACCAACCTCCTGGGGGCAACACCGGGGAGCTGTTTTTT. This codes for CAYQPPGGNTGELFF.

The chain employs TRBV27 and TRBJ2-7; D unresolved. The CDR3 length is 13 residues. V lost 5 bases and J 3 bases, leaving 11 bases between the germline ends. The germline gives CDR1 MNHEY, CDR2 SMNVEV (reference sequence). CDR3: CASSPGPNYEQYF. The CDR3 nucleotides are TGTGCCAGCAGTCCCGGACCGAACTACGAGCAGTACTTC.

The chain couples TRBV27 to TRBJ1-1; D might be TRBD1 (5 bases). The CDR3 runs to 16 residues. The germline V gene encodes CDR1 MNHEY and CDR2 SMNVEV (reference sequence). Trimming took 6 bases from V and 6 from J, leaving 23 bases between them. The CDR3 is CASRLYAPRETSEAFF. DNA of the CDR3: TGTGCCAGCAGACTATACGCCCCCAGGGAGACTTCTGAAGCTTTCTTT.

This chain connects TRBV5-8 to TRBJ2-3; D gene uncertain. CDR3 length equals 13 residues. The V gene lost 2 bases and the J gene lost 2 bases, with 6 bases spanning the gap. In germline, CDR1 is SGHTS, CDR2 YDEGEE. The CDR3 DNA sequence: TGTGCCAGCAGCTTCGGGCCCACAGATACGCAGTATTTT. As protein: CASSFGPTDTQYF.

The chain joins TRBV14 to TRBJ2-7; TRBD2 matches at 7 bases. V lost 3 bases, J lost 4 bases, and 15 bases stayed unmatched. In germline, CDR1 is SGHDN, CDR2 FVKESK. The CDR3 sequence is 17 residues long. The DNA for the CDR3 is TGTGCCAGCAGCCATCCTCAGGATGGGGCGGGAGTTTACGAGCAGTACTTC. Translation: CASSHPQDGAGVYEQYF. Looking up the rest from reference TRBV14 and TRBJ2-7 gives the full variable domain: EAGVTQFPSHSVIEKGQTVTLRCDPISGHDNLYWYRRVMGKEIKFLLHFVKESKQDESGMPNNRFLAERTGGTYSTLKVQPAELEDSGVYFCASSHPQDGAGVYEQYFGPGTRLTVT.

CDR3 sequence (DNA): TGTGCCAGCAGCTCCCTGGACACGAACACTGAAGCTTTCTTT. Translated: CASSSLDTNTEAFF. V is TRBV5-4 and J is TRBJ1-1, with TRBD1 as a possible D gene (5 bases). Germline values: CDR1 SGHNT, CDR2 YYREEE (reference sequence). This CDR3 comprises 14 residues. The V end was cut by 3 bases, the J end by 1 base, with 10 bases between.

The chain uses TRBV7-6 and TRBJ2-2; 12 nucleotides agree with TRBD1. Germline-derived CDR1 and CDR2 are SGHVS and FNYEAQ. The CDR3 covers 15 residues. The V and J ends lost 3 bases and 6 bases, in that order; junction bases with no gene match: 2. This chain's CDR3 is CASSLGQGAAGELFF. Here the CDR3 DNA reads TGTGCCAGCAGCTTGGGACAGGGGGCCGCCGGGGAGCTGTTTTTT.

The rearrangement joins TRBV7-2 to TRBJ2-3; D unresolved. Trimming cost V 5 bases and J 0 bases, with 15 bases left between them. CDR1 and CDR2 from the germline V gene are SGHTA and FQGNSA. The CDR3 consists of 16 residues. This CDR3 is CASSPRRQTSTDTQYF. The CDR3 DNA follows: TGTGCCAGCAGCCCCCGTCGGCAGACTAGCACAGATACGCAGTATTTT.

The V call is TRBV6-5, the J call TRBJ2-5; no clear D. The V gene lost 0 bases and the J gene lost 4 bases, with 6 bases spanning the gap. The CDR3 extends over 13 amino acids. Germline loops: CDR1 MNHEY, CDR2 SVGAGI. In DNA form, the CDR3 reads TGTGCCAGCAGTTACTCGATTGGAGAGACCCAGTACTTC. It yields the protein CASSYSIGETQYF.

The chain carries TRBV4-1 and TRBJ2-1; D possibly matches TRBD1 or TRBD2 (5 bases each). V was cut by 4 bases and J by 5 bases, with 15 bases left in between. The CDR3 length is 15 residues. Per germline, CDR1 MGHRA and CDR2 YSYEKL. As DNA, the CDR3 is TGCGCCAGCAGCCCACAGACTGGGGGAAACAATGAGCAGTTCTTC. It encodes CASSPQTGGNNEQFF.

The J gene is TRBJ2-1, the V gene TRBV27, with 7 nucleotides matching TRBD2. The germline gives CDR1 MNHEY, CDR2 SMNVEV (reference sequence). The CDR3 spans 15 residues. J was trimmed by 6 bases and V by 5 bases; bases with no gene match: 10. The CDR3: CASSLGGLVTNEQFF. In nucleotides, the CDR3 is TGTGCCAGCAGTCTGGGTGGACTAGTCACCAATGAGCAGTTCTTC.